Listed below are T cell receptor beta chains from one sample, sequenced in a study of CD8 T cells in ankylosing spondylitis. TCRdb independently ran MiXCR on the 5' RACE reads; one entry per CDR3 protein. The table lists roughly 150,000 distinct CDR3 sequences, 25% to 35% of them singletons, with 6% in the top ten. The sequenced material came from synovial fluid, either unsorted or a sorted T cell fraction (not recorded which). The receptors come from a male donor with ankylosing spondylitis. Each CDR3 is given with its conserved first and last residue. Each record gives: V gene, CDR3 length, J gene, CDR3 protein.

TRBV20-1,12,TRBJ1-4,CSAWDSNEKLFF
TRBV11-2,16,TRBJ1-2,CASSLEPESLPNSGTF
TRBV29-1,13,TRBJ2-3,CSVRRDSTDTQYF
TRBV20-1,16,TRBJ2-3,CSAIDPGPSSTDTQYF
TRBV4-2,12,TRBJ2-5,CASIIAPETQYF
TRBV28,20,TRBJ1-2,CASSLGIRGADRRSNYGYTF
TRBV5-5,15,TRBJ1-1,CASSLDPTRGLEAFF
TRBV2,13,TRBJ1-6,CASSVGLDSPLHF
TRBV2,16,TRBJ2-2,CASSLLAGAFTGELFF
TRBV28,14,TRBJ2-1,CASSLRASYNEQFF
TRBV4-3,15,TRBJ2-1,CASSPGTGGYNEQFF
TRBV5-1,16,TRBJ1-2,CASSLAVGGAGYGYTF
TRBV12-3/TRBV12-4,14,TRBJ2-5,CASSPGPSQETQYF
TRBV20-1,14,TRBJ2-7,CSASSGTGAYEQYF
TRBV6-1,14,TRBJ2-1,CASSRTNTNNEQFF
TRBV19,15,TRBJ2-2,CASSITGGFSGELFF
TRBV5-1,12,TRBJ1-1,CASRNRAFEAFF
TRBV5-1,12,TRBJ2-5,CATGSNGETQYF
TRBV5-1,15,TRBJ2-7,CASSLQREGPYEQYF
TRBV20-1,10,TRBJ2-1,CSAWGLAYSF
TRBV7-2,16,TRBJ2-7,CASSLAGTSIGYEQYF
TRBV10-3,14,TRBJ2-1,CAISVQGTYNEQFF
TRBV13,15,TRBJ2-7,CASSPGTGRTHEQYF
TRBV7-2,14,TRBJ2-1,CASSLDYRNNEQFF
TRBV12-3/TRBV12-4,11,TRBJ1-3,CASSGQGAMDF
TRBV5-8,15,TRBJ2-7,CASSPWGIRSYEQYF
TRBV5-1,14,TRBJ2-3,CASSLGTGTDTQYF
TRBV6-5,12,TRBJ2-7,CASSLDRGEQYF
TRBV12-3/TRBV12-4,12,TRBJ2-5,CASQDRRETQYF
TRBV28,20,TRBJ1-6,CASSPQAGAYTASGNSPLHF
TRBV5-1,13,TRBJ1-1,CASSFLSNTEAFF
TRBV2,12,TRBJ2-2,CATRAGPGELFF
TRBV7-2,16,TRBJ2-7,CASSSRLASSSYEQYF